This entry lists 28 T cell receptor beta chains sequenced from one sample in a study of blood T cells in healthy people across ages. Next came a second PCR, run for roughly 6 to 11 cycles, which used a sample-barcoded 5' primer along with a J-beta primer mix. TCRdb redid the calling of the 5' RACE reads with MiXCR, one entry per CDR3 protein. The table has 700,000 to 1,000,000 distinct CDR3 sequences, approximately 48% seen once; the top ten hold about a fifth. What was sequenced was blood. These receptors were taken from a man aged 60-69 years in good health.

The chain employs TRBV12-3 or TRBV12-4 and TRBJ1-2; tentatively, D is TRBD1 (5 bases). CDR3 length: 15 residues. Deletions cut 2 bases from V and 2 bases from J, with 12 bases between. As DNA, the CDR3 is TGTGCCAGCAGTTTACCTACTTCAGGGAACTATGGCTACACCTTC. Its translation: CASSLPTSGNYGYTF.

The chain combines TRBV7-8 with TRBJ2-1; 10 bases are a match to TRBD1. CDR3 length: 20 amino acids. The V and J ends lost 1 base and 1 base, in that order; junction bases with no gene match: 13. CDR1 and CDR2 (germline): SGHVS, FQNEAQ. CDR3 region: CASSLVFKDRGLSSYNEQFF. The CDR3 bases are TGTGCCAGCAGCTTAGTCTTCAAAGACAGGGGGCTTAGTTCCTACAATGAGCAGTTCTTC.

V is TRBV6-4 and J is TRBJ2-3; 11 bases are shared with TRBD2. This CDR3 comprises 15 residues. The V gene end was trimmed by 5 bases and the J gene end by 4 bases; junction bases not matched to a gene: 5. Germline V gene sequence: CDR1 MRHNA, CDR2 SNTAGT. In DNA form, the CDR3 reads TGTGCCAGCAGTACCGGGACTAGCGGCCCAGATACGCAGTATTTT. This codes for CASSTGTSGPDTQYF.

This clonotype was counted at least ten times. V and J are TRBV6-2 or TRBV6-3 and TRBJ2-7; 11 bases are shared with TRBD2. The CDR3 covers 16 residues. The germline CDR1 and CDR2 sequences are MNHEY and SVGEGT. Unmatched junction bases numbered 10, after V lost 7 bases and J lost 2 bases. CDR3 DNA: TGTGCCAGCAATCTGGCTAGCGGGGGGTTCGCCTACGAGCAGTACTTC. It translates to CASNLASGGFAYEQYF.

The DNA of the CDR3 is TGTGCCAGCAGTGAAACCAGGGACTGGAATCAGCCCCAGCATTTT. Amino acids: CASSETRDWNQPQHF. The chain recombines TRBV6-1 with TRBJ1-5; TRBD1 is a possible D gene (5 bases). Trimming pared 2 bases from V and 4 bases from J, leaving 12 bases between. CDR1 is MNHNS and CDR2 is SASEGT in the germline V gene. This CDR3 comprises 15 residues.

This clonotype was seen only a few times. The V and J genes are TRBV18 and TRBJ2-7; 7 bases agree with TRBD2. The CDR3 totals 17 residues. CDR1 KGHSH and CDR2 LQKENI come from the germline V gene. V was clipped by 5 bases and J by 0 bases; unmatched bases: 13. As DNA, the CDR3 is TGTGCCAGCTCATTGCTAGGCCTTGGGGGGGACTCCTACGAGCAGTACTTC. This gives the protein CASSLLGLGGDSYEQYF.

The genes are TRBV20-1 and TRBJ2-5; the D call may be TRBD1 or TRBD2 (5 bases each). V lost 0 bases and J 11 bases, leaving 22 bases between the germline ends. CDR1 is DFQATT and CDR2 is SNEGSKA in the germline V gene (reference sequence). The CDR3 loop spans 15 amino acids. The CDR3 here is CSARDRWDAPSKQYF. The DNA for the CDR3 is TGCAGTGCTAGAGATCGGTGGGACGCCCCGTCAAAGCAGTACTTC.

There are a few counts of this clonotype. This chain uses TRBV20-1 with TRBJ2-7; D may be TRBD2 (5 bases). This CDR3 is built from 11 residues. Germline CDR1 is DFQATT and CDR2 is SNEGSKA (reference sequence). The germline V and J ends were trimmed by 6 bases and 1 base, with 7 bases remaining between them. CDR3 in amino acids: CSARTSYEQYF. The CDR3 DNA is TGCAGTGCGCGGACTTCCTACGAGCAGTACTTC.

The chain links TRBV7-2 to TRBJ2-5; D is undetermined. V lost 4 bases to trimming and J lost 5 bases, with 17 bases between them. The CDR3 sequence is 15 residues long. Germline loops: CDR1 SGHTA, CDR2 FQGNSA. For the CDR3, the DNA is TGTGCCAGCAGCTCTTGGATCCAACCTCAGGAGACCCAGTACTTC. It encodes CASSSWIQPQETQYF.

This chain joins TRBV5-1 and TRBJ1-1; 9 bases are a match to TRBD1. This CDR3 spans 16 amino acids. With 4 bases clipped from V and 1 base from J, the junction kept 8 bases outside the gene matches. Germline-derived CDR1 and CDR2 are SGHRS and YFSETQ. The CDR3 reads CASSDRDRDPNTEAFF. The CDR3 nucleotides are TGCGCCAGCAGCGACCGGGACAGGGATCCGAACACTGAAGCTTTCTTT.

The CDR3 sequence is CASSEAVTGISYEQYF. The CDR3 nucleotides read TGTGCCAGCAGTGAAGCCGTGACAGGGATTTCCTACGAGCAGTACTTC. The V call is TRBV2, the J call TRBJ2-4, with TRBD1 matching over 7 bases. The J call is in doubt because the DNA end fits TRBJ2-7 better. Germline loops: CDR1 SNHLY, CDR2 FYNNEI. This CDR3 has 16 residues.

The chain employs TRBV25-1 and TRBJ2-7, with TRBD1 matching 9 bases. In germline, CDR1 is MGHDK, CDR2 SYGVNS. V shed 3 bases, J shed 5 bases, and the junction held 2 bases outside the gene matches. The CDR3 consists of 13 residues. CDR3 nucleotide sequence: TGTGCCAGCAGTGACACAGGGGGCGACGAGCAGTACTTC. This translates into CASSDTGGDEQYF.

The table lists this clonotype with a few counts. The rearrangement joins TRBV9 to TRBJ2-4, with D maybe TRBD1 (5 bases). The germline V gene encodes CDR1 SGDLS and CDR2 YYNGEE. The CDR3 consists of 16 residues. Trimming stripped 0 bases from V and 0 bases from J, with 10 bases between. Here the CDR3 DNA reads TGTGCCAGCAGCGTAGCTCCCCAGGGAGCCAAAAACATTCAGTACTTC. Translated: CASSVAPQGAKNIQYF.

The chain has TRBV10-1 and TRBJ2-7; D unresolved. The CDR3 is 13 residues long. CDR1 WNHNN and CDR2 SYGVQD come from the germline V gene (reference sequence). V shed 8 bases and J shed 4 bases, with 15 bases lying between them. The CDR3 coding sequence is TGCGCCAGCTCGCCGGACCCTAGGTACGAGCAGTACTTC. Translated: CASSPDPRYEQYF.

This chain links TRBV6-6 with TRBJ2-4, with TRBD1 identical over 9 bases. The J call may be mistaken, given a closer DNA end match to TRBJ2-7. Germline assignment: CDR1 MNHNY and CDR2 SVGAGI (reference sequence). The CDR3 contains 15 residues. CDR3 coding DNA: TGTGCCAGCAGACACCGGACAGGGGTCCCCTACGAGCAGTACTTC. Translated, it gives CASRHRTGVPYEQYF.

The chain links TRBV29-1 to TRBJ2-1; D remains unclear. Germline-derived CDR1 and CDR2 are SQVTM and ANQGSEA. V was cut by 4 bases and J by 5 bases, with 9 bases left in between. This CDR3 is 12 amino acids long. The CDR3 reads CSVGPPNNEQFF. The CDR3 DNA sequence: TGCAGCGTTGGCCCCCCGAACAATGAGCAGTTCTTC.

V gene TRBV2 combines with J gene TRBJ2-1; 8 bases match TRBD2. The CDR3 has 14 amino acids. Trimming took 6 bases from V and 3 from J; bases not matched to a gene: 4. Germline V gene sequence: CDR1 SNHLY, CDR2 FYNNEI. CDR3 residues: CASRALADYNEQFF. The CDR3 coding sequence is TGTGCCAGCAGGGCACTAGCGGACTACAATGAGCAGTTCTTC. Full variable domain (rest looked up from reference TRBV2 and TRBJ2-1): EPEVTQTPSHQVTQMGQEVILRCVPISNHLYFYWYRQILGQKVEFLVSFYNNEISEKSEIFDDQFSVERPDGSNFTLKIRSTKLEDSAMYFCASRALADYNEQFFGPGTRLTVL.

V gene TRBV5-5 combines with J gene TRBJ2-3; tentative D call: TRBD2 (6 bases). The germline V gene has CDR1 SGHKS and CDR2 YYEKEE (reference sequence). The CDR3 covers 13 residues. V was shortened by 6 bases and J by 6 bases, with 14 bases between the two germline ends. CDR3 loop: CASTRGASDTQYF. DNA for the CDR3: TGTGCCAGCACGCGGGGTGCCTCGGATACGCAGTATTTT.

Only a few counts were recorded for this clonotype. The chain carries TRBV7-2 and TRBJ2-5; D may be TRBD2 (5 bases). Germline CDR1 reads SGHTA; CDR2 reads FQGNSA. V gave up 5 bases and J gave up 5 bases, with 12 bases separating them. The CDR3 spans 13 residues. In DNA form, the CDR3 reads TGTGCCAGCAGCCGCACTAGATTGGAGACCCAGTACTTC. It translates to CASSRTRLETQYF.

V is TRBV5-1 and J is TRBJ2-5; unclear D gene. The CDR3 is made up of 12 amino acids. V lost 4 bases and J lost 6, with 10 bases in between. Germline V gene lookup returns CDR1 SGHRS and CDR2 YFSETQ. CDR3 nucleotide sequence: TGCGCCAGCAGCCCCCCGGACCAGACCCAGTACTTC. Translation: CASSPPDQTQYF. The variable domain in full, with the rest retrieved from reference TRBV5-1 and TRBJ2-5, is KAGVTQTPRYLIKTRGQQVTLSCSPISGHRSVSWYQQTPGQGLQFLFEYFSETQRNKGNFPGRFSGRQFSNSRSEMNVSTLELGDSALYLCASSPPDQTQYFGPGTRLLVL.

This rearrangement joins TRBV14 to TRBJ2-1, with D possibly being TRBD1 or TRBD2 (7 bases each). The CDR3 is 16 residues long. The germline gives CDR1 SGHDN, CDR2 FVKESK. The V end was cut by 6 bases, the J end by 4 bases, with 19 bases between. The CDR3 DNA reads TGTGCCAGCAGTCCAAAGGGAGGGGGCGATTACAATGAGCAGTTCTTC. Its translation is CASSPKGGGDYNEQFF.

The V and J genes are TRBV6-5 and TRBJ2-1, with TRBD2 as a possible D gene (6 bases). Trimming took 2 bases from V and 5 from J, leaving 10 bases between them. CDR1 and CDR2 from the germline V gene are MNHEY and SVGAGI. This CDR3 region has 14 residues. CDR3 loop: CASSYGGGNNEQFF. The CDR3 DNA follows: TGTGCCAGCAGTTACGGGGGAGGCAACAATGAGCAGTTCTTC.

The chain has TRBV12-3 or TRBV12-4 and TRBJ2-7; D is unclear. The V and J ends lost 3 bases and 4 bases respectively, with 10 bases between them. This CDR3 has 13 amino acids. The CDR3: CASSFSSQYEQYF. CDR3 nucleotides: TGTGCCAGCAGTTTCTCTTCACAGTACGAGCAGTACTTC.

There are a few counts of this clonotype. The rearrangement joins TRBV6-5 to TRBJ2-1, with 8 bases fitting TRBD1. V lost 1 base and J lost 3; bases outside the gene matches: 17. Germline-derived CDR1 and CDR2 are MNHEY and SVGAGI. The CDR3 runs 20 residues. CDR3 in DNA: TGTGCCAGCAGTTACTACGCCCCGGGACAGGTGAACCCTATCTACAATGAGCAGTTCTTC. Amino acids: CASSYYAPGQVNPIYNEQFF.

A few counts support this clonotype. V gene TRBV5-6 combines with J gene TRBJ1-4; D perhaps matches TRBD1 (5 bases). There are 17 residues in the CDR3. Germline V gene lookup returns CDR1 SGHDT and CDR2 YYEEEE. Trimming stripped 3 bases from V and 8 bases from J, with 23 bases between. The DNA for the CDR3 is TGTGCCAGCAGCTCATGGATCCCACAGCTAGGGGAGGAAAAACTGTTTTTT. Its protein is CASSSWIPQLGEEKLFF.

CDR3 sequence: CASSQADRWTDTQYF. The DNA for the CDR3 is TGTGCCAGCAGCCAAGCGGACAGATGGACAGATACGCAGTATTTT. The V and J genes are TRBV14 and TRBJ2-3, with a weak D call TRBD1 (6 bases). The V and J ends lost 1 base and 3 bases respectively, with 11 bases between them. Germline V gene data show CDR1 as SGHDN and CDR2 as FVKESK. The CDR3 spans 15 residues.

In this sample, this clonotype turned up a few times. The rearrangement uses TRBV9 and TRBJ2-1; 9 nucleotides line up with TRBD2. V lost 3 bases and J lost 0; bases outside the gene matches: 7. CDR1 and CDR2 (germline): SGDLS, YYNGEE. The CDR3 covers 17 residues. The CDR3 loop reads CASSGSGGTLSYNEQFF. In nucleotides, the CDR3 is TGTGCCAGCAGCGGGAGCGGGGGGACCCTCTCCTACAATGAGCAGTTCTTC.

The chain combines TRBV6-1 with TRBJ2-3; D may be TRBD2 (6 bases). Germline-derived CDR1 and CDR2 are MNHNS and SASEGT. This CDR3 contains 16 residues. Deletions cut 7 bases from V and 2 bases from J, with 19 bases between. The CDR3 DNA reads TGTGCCAGCATTCTACGACTAGGTCGAATCACAGATACGCAGTATTTT. Its protein is CASILRLGRITDTQYF.